This passage covers 11 T cell receptor beta chains from one sample sequenced in a study of T cells expressing NK-cell markers. TCRdb reprocessed the 5' RACE reads, with one entry per CDR3 protein and no DNA. The specimen's table records some 390,000 distinct CDR3 sequences. Sequences were obtained from blood T cells: a sorted CD56 or NKG2C T cell subset, CD4+ or CD8+ T cells, or bulk PBMC T cells (not recorded which). The receptor set was obtained from a woman between 50 and 59 years old in good health.

The J gene is TRBJ2-1, the V gene TRBV29-1; TCRdb indicates TRBD1, and absent DNA this call remains unverified. The CDR3 consists of 14 residues. From germline, CDR1 is SQVTM and CDR2 ANQGSEA. The CDR3 loop is CSVDGTVSYNEQFF.

The rearrangement links TRBV27 to TRBJ1-1; TCRdb names TRBD1, which stays unverified in the absence of DNA. From germline, CDR1 is MNHEY and CDR2 SMNVEV (reference sequence). The CDR3 sequence is 13 residues long. The CDR3 spells CASSLSRGTEAFF.

The V call is TRBV5-1, the J call TRBJ1-2; TCRdb reports TRBD1, a call that lacks DNA to check it against. Looked up from germline, CDR1 is SGHRS and CDR2 is YFSETQ. The CDR3 spans 14 residues. The CDR3 region is CASSGGTNNYGYTF.

The rearrangement links TRBV10-3 to TRBJ1-2. The germline CDR1 and CDR2 sequences are ENHRY and SYGVKD. This CDR3 has 12 amino acids. The CDR3 here is CAISEQDYGYTF.

The chain couples TRBV6-1 to TRBJ2-1; TCRdb selects TRBD1, and the lack of DNA leaves this call unchecked. The CDR3 totals 16 residues. Germline loops: CDR1 MNHNS, CDR2 SASEGT. The CDR3 spells CASSETGARLWHEQFF.

The genes are TRBV24-1 and TRBJ2-4; TCRdb designates TRBD1, a call that cannot be tested without DNA. The germline V gene encodes CDR1 KGHDR and CDR2 SFDVKD. The CDR3 sequence is 14 residues long. Here the CDR3 reads CATSDPGRGDIQYF.

This chain joins TRBV7-9 and TRBJ2-3; TCRdb reports TRBD1, a call that lacks DNA to check it against. Germline V gives CDR1 SEHNR, CDR2 FQNEAQ (reference sequence). This CDR3 is 15 amino acids long. CDR3 in amino acids: CASSHTQGPTDTQYF.

This CDR3 is CASSPPGRVDTGELFF. This chain uses TRBV11-2 with TRBJ2-2; as DNA is missing, the TRBD1 call by TCRdb cannot be tested. In germline, CDR1 is SGHAT, CDR2 FQNNGV. CDR3 size: 16 residues.

The gene calls are TRBV2 and TRBJ2-1; TCRdb proposes TRBD2, but this gene call is untestable without DNA. The CDR3 runs 16 residues. Germline V gene lookup returns CDR1 SNHLY and CDR2 FYNNEI. CDR3 protein: CASRGLAGGSYNEQFF.

The chain recombines TRBV19 with TRBJ2-2. The CDR3 sequence is 14 residues long. CDR1 is LNHDA and CDR2 is SQIVND in the germline V gene (reference sequence). The CDR3 is CASIPDGVTGELFF.

The chain links TRBV24-1 to TRBJ2-2; as DNA is missing, the TRBD1 call by TCRdb cannot be tested. Germline loops: CDR1 KGHDR, CDR2 SFDVKD. This CDR3 is 14 amino acids long. CDR3 protein: CATRADRDTGELFF.